This T cell receptor beta chain derives from a study of blood T cell repertoires in COVID-19. For the study at large: Researchers got acute and convalescent COVID-19 samples from the United States, Italy and Spain.

In the authors' workflow: Cell counts per sample came from amplifying reference gene primers. The assay was immunoSEQ multiplex PCR, and TCRdb's table has in-frame clones only and misses some. V and J calls and clone size are those listed in that table; D and trimming were worked out from the DNA. The sample carries about 200,000 clones, roughly 90% recorded once. Between the trimmed V and J ends, which lost 0 bases and 2 bases, there was a span of 4 bases. The CDR3 has 14 residues. The germline CDR1 and CDR2 sequences are SEHNR and FQNEAQ (reference sequence). The sequence came from a woman between 40 and 55 years old with acute or convalescent COVID-19. V usage is TRBV7-9 and J usage is TRBJ1-4; D uncertain. The sequencing input was peripheral blood. As DNA, the CDR3 is TGTGCCAGCAGCTTAGCGCGTACTAATGAAAAACTGTTTTTT. Amino acid sequence: CASSLARTNEKLFF.